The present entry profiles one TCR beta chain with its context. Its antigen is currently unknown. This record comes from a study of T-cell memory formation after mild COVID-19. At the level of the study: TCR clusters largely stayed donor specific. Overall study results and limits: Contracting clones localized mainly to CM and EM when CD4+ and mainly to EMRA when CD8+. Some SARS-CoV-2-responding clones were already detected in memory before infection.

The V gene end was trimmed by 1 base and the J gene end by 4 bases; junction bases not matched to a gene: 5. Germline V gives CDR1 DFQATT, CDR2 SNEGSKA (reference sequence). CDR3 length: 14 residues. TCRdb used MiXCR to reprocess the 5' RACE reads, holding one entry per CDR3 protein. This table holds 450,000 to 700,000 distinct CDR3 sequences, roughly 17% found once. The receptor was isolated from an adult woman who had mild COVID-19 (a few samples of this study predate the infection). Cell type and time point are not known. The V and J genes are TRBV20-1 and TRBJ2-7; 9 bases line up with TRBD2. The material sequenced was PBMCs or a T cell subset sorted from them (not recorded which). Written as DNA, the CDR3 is TGCAGTGCTAGAGTGGGTAGCGGGGGTTACGAGCAGTACTTC. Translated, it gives CSARVGSGGYEQYF.